This passage covers 20 T cell receptor beta chains from one sample sequenced in a study of blood T cell repertoires in COVID-19. Profiling relied on immunoSEQ multiplex PCR, and the TCRdb table lists in-frame clones only, not all of them. The sample contains around 160,000 clones, around nine tenths of which appear only once. Sequenced material: peripheral blood. Receptors were obtained from a human donor in a cohort sampled during active COVID-19.

The chain uses TRBV5-4 and TRBJ2-7, with 13 bases matching TRBD2. The CDR3 is made up of 17 amino acids. Losses at the gene ends were 0 bases for V and 0 bases for J; bases not matched to a gene: 3. Germline V lookup: CDR1 SGHNT, CDR2 YYREEE (reference sequence). DNA of the CDR3: TGTGCCAGCAGCTTGGGTCGGACTAGCGGGAGCTCCTACGAGCAGTACTTC. It codes for CASSLGRTSGSSYEQYF.

The chain links TRBV19 to TRBJ2-3; the match to TRBD1 covers 7 bases. V trimming: 4 bases; J trimming: 2 bases; junction bases outside the gene matches: 6. The CDR3 has 15 amino acids. Germline assignment: CDR1 LNHDA and CDR2 SQIVND (reference sequence). The CDR3 spells CASSNTGASTDTQYF. The CDR3 DNA sequence: TGTGCCAGTAGTAATACAGGGGCGTCCACAGATACGCAGTATTTT.

The chain is built from TRBV19 and TRBJ1-1; 9 bases map to TRBD1. Germline CDR1 and CDR2: LNHDA and SQIVND (reference sequence). Unmatched junction bases numbered 7, after V lost 5 bases and J lost 3 bases. This CDR3 is built from 15 residues. The CDR3 protein is CASSANRGLDTEAFF. The CDR3 nucleotides are TGTGCCAGTAGTGCAAACAGGGGGCTGGACACTGAAGCTTTCTTT.

A few counts support this clone. The J gene is TRBJ2-7, the V gene TRBV14; no reliable D call. The CDR3 is 13 residues long. V was cut by 1 base and J by 4 bases, with 8 bases left in between. Germline V lookup: CDR1 SGHDN, CDR2 FVKESK. The CDR3 region has the DNA TGTGCCAGCAGCCAAGGAAAGAGTTACGAGCAGTACTTC. Its translation: CASSQGKSYEQYF.

This rearrangement joins TRBV6-4 to TRBJ1-1, with D unclear. Per germline, CDR1 MRHNA and CDR2 SNTAGT. The CDR3 is made up of 11 amino acids. V dropped 8 bases and J dropped 1 base, with 5 bases sitting between them. Here the CDR3 reads CASGTNTEAFF. The CDR3 DNA is TGTGCCAGCGGCACGAACACTGAAGCTTTCTTT.

The V and J genes are TRBV27 and TRBJ2-3; TRBD2 aligns across 12 bases. CDR3 size: 18 residues. With 0 bases clipped from V and 8 bases from J, the junction kept 12 bases outside the gene matches. Germline CDR1 and CDR2: MNHEY and SMNVEV (reference sequence). The CDR3 here is CASSLSMASGGAWGTQYF. The CDR3 DNA reads TGTGCCAGCAGTTTATCGATGGCTAGCGGGGGGGCCTGGGGTACGCAGTATTTT.

The genes are TRBV18 and TRBJ1-1, with D perhaps TRBD1 (5 bases). Germline V CDR1 and CDR2: KGHSH, LQKENI. V lost 1 base to trimming and J lost 4 bases, with 7 bases between them. The CDR3 contains 13 residues. The CDR3 DNA follows: TGTGCCAGCTCACCACAGGGGATCACTGAAGCTTTCTTT. It encodes CASSPQGITEAFF. The full variable domain, rest sourced from reference TRBV18 and TRBJ1-1, is NAGVMQNPRHLVRRRGQEARLRCSPMKGHSHVYWYRQLPEEGLKFMVYLQKENIIDESGMPKERFSAEFPKEGPSILRIQQVVRGDSAAYFCASSPQGITEAFFGQGTRLTVV.

The chain has TRBV4-2 and TRBJ2-1; 13 nucleotides line up with TRBD2. This CDR3 is 17 amino acids long. V was clipped by 4 bases and J by 7 bases; unmatched bases: 10. The germline CDR1 and CDR2 sequences are LGHNA and YNFKEQ. CDR3 region: CASSRGTSGGARNEQFF. CDR3 in DNA: TGTGCCAGCAGCCGAGGAACTAGCGGGGGGGCCCGGAATGAGCAGTTCTTC.

The chain couples TRBV6-5 to TRBJ2-2, with 9 bases fitting TRBD1. This CDR3 region has 15 residues. Germline V CDR1 and CDR2: MNHEY, SVGAGI. Trimming at V came to 5 bases and at J to 6 bases, leaving 7 bases not matched to a gene. This CDR3 reads CASSPPGQGPGELFF. The CDR3 nucleotides are TGTGCCAGCAGTCCACCCGGACAGGGGCCCGGGGAGCTGTTTTTT.

The J gene is TRBJ2-7, the V gene TRBV28; weak D call: TRBD1 (5 bases). The CDR3 loop spans 15 amino acids. Germline assignment: CDR1 MDHEN and CDR2 SYDVKM. Trimming cost V 7 bases and J 2 bases, with 18 bases left between them. CDR3 amino acids: CASTPLTGPAYEQYF. The DNA for the CDR3 is TGTGCCAGCACCCCCTTAACAGGACCGGCCTACGAGCAGTACTTC.

In its sample, this clone was seen a few times. V usage is TRBV5-1 and J usage is TRBJ2-7; 12 nucleotides agree with TRBD2. The V gene's germline CDR1 is SGHRS and CDR2 YFSETQ. This CDR3 is 18 amino acids long. V shed 0 bases and J 0 bases; nucleotides not matched to a gene: 7. CDR3 in DNA: TGCGCCAGCAGCTTGGGGCTAGCGGGAGGGCCGAGCTCCTACGAGCAGTACTTC. It specifies CASSLGLAGGPSSYEQYF.

The count of this clone is one. The chain couples TRBV9 to TRBJ1-6; D is uncertain. V lost 6 bases and J 5 bases, leaving 12 bases between the germline ends. This CDR3 spans 14 amino acids. The V gene's germline CDR1 is SGDLS and CDR2 YYNGEE. CDR3 loop: CASTVGSHNSPLHF. In DNA, the CDR3 is TGTGCCAGCACGGTGGGGAGTCATAATTCACCCCTCCACTTT.

The chain couples TRBV28 to TRBJ1-1, with 7 positions matching TRBD1. Looked up from germline, CDR1 is MDHEN and CDR2 is SYDVKM. This CDR3 comprises 15 residues. The V gene end was trimmed by 3 bases and the J gene end by 1 base; junction bases not matched to a gene: 5. The DNA for the CDR3 is TGTGCCAGCAGTTTCCGACAGGGCGGGAACACTGAAGCTTTCTTT. Translation gives CASSFRQGGNTEAFF.

The rearrangement uses TRBV29-1 and TRBJ1-1, with D perhaps matching TRBD1 (5 bases). The V gene lost 7 bases and the J gene lost 1 base, with 10 bases spanning the gap. Germline V gene data show CDR1 as SQVTM and CDR2 as ANQGSEA. The CDR3 has 12 amino acids. CDR3: CSAKQANTEAFF. The CDR3 DNA is TGCAGCGCAAAACAGGCGAACACTGAAGCTTTCTTT.

This clone was picked up a small number of times. V gene TRBV4-2 combines with J gene TRBJ1-4; the match to TRBD1 covers 7 bases. This CDR3 has 17 residues. Germline loops: CDR1 LGHNA, CDR2 YNFKEQ. Germline trimming cut 0 bases from V and 5 bases from J; bases unmatched to any gene: 9. DNA of the CDR3: TGTGCCAGCAGCCAAGAAACTCTCGGGACAGCGAATGAAAAACTGTTTTTT. It yields the protein CASSQETLGTANEKLFF.

The CDR3 region is CASSLPTSREQYF. The CDR3 coding sequence is TGTGCCAGCAGTTTACCGACTAGTCGGGAGCAGTACTTC. The rearrangement joins TRBV28 to TRBJ2-7; tentatively, D is TRBD2 (6 bases). This CDR3 region has 13 residues. The germline CDR1 and CDR2 sequences are MDHEN and SYDVKM. The V end lost 2 bases, the J end lost 7 bases, and 12 bases lay between the germline ends.

J is TRBJ2-1 and V is TRBV18; maybe TRBD1 (6 bases). CDR3 length: 15 residues. V lost 2 bases and J 0 bases, leaving 8 bases between the germline ends. Germline CDR1 KGHSH, CDR2 LQKENI. CDR3 nucleotides: TGTGCCAGCTCACCAAGGGGGAGCTCCTACAATGAGCAGTTCTTC. Translation: CASSPRGSSYNEQFF.

This chain connects TRBV4-2 to TRBJ2-1; D unclear. The CDR3 runs to 17 residues. Germline CDR1 and CDR2: LGHNA and YNFKEQ. V was pared by 4 bases and J by 2 bases, with 18 bases between. The DNA for the CDR3 is TGTGCCAGCAGCCCCCAACTTCAGCACGCGGCCTACAATGAGCAGTTCTTC. Translating it yields CASSPQLQHAAYNEQFF.

This clone has only a few counts. V usage is TRBV5-1 and J usage is TRBJ2-7; no clear D gene. The ends were cut back, 0 bases at V and 2 bases at J, with 6 bases in the middle. The length of the CDR3 is 13 residues. Germline CDR1 reads SGHRS; CDR2 reads YFSETQ. CDR3 in DNA: TGCGCCAGCAGCTTGGGCGGTACCTACGAGCAGTACTTC. Amino acid sequence: CASSLGGTYEQYF.

This sequence joins TRBV5-5 and TRBJ1-1, with 7 bases lining up with TRBD1. The length of the CDR3 is 16 residues. The V and J ends lost 2 bases and 0 bases, in that order; junction bases with no gene match: 7. CDR1 SGHKS and CDR2 YYEKEE come from the germline V gene (reference sequence). Here the CDR3 DNA reads TGTGCCAGCAGCTTTACAGGGGCCTCCATGAACACTGAAGCTTTCTTT. Its translation is CASSFTGASMNTEAFF.